This TCR beta chain emerged from a study of blood T cell repertoires in COVID-19. Measured with immunoSEQ multiplex PCR; TCRdb has only the in-frame clones, and not every one. Here the sample spans around 300,000 clones, 80% to 90% being singletons. J was trimmed by 10 bases and V by 5 bases; bases with no gene match: 2. Germline CDR1 MNHNY, CDR2 SVGAGI (reference sequence). The CDR3 has 11 amino acids. The sample consisted of peripheral blood. The chain is built from TRBV6-6 and TRBJ2-1, with TRBD2 matching 7 bases. The sequence came from a woman aged 65 to 85 with acute or convalescent COVID-19. Here the CDR3 reads CASSPAGEQFF. In DNA, the CDR3 is TGTGCCAGCAGTCCAGCGGGAGAGCAGTTCTTC.